The rows below give T cell receptor beta chains drawn from one sample of a study of control samples from healthy donors and cancer patients. The protocol was immunoSEQ multiplex PCR, while the TCRdb copy is restricted to in-frame clones and leaves out a portion. Here the sample spans about 160,000 clones, approximately 93% being singletons. What was sequenced was blood. All receptors come from a woman aged 40 to 50 in good health. The CDR3 runs from the conserved cysteine through the conserved F or W. A D gene is named only where the DNA matches it firmly. Rows may omit the clone size; those that give it use once, few, many or a size class.

V gene,clone size,J gene,D gene,CDR3 DNA,CDR3 protein
TRBV3-1/TRBV3-2,NA,TRBJ2-1,NA,TGTGCCAGCAGCCAAGATTACGCAGGCTTCAAGGGCAATGAGCAGTTCTTC,CASSQDYAGFKGNEQFF
TRBV7-8,once,TRBJ2-1,TRBD2,TGTGCCAGCAGCCCTGGGACTAGCGGGAATGAGCAGTTCTTC,CASSPGTSGNEQFF
TRBV7-9,NA,TRBJ2-7,NA,TGTGCCAGCAGGAACGGACATTTCGAGCAGTACTTC,CASRNGHFEQYF
TRBV4-3,NA,TRBJ1-6,TRBD1,TGCGCCAGCAGCCAAGGGGGACAGCTGAATTCACCCCTCCACTTT,CASSQGGQLNSPLHF
TRBV7-2,once,TRBJ2-2,TRBD1,TGTGCCAGCAGCATTGTGGGACAGGGGGCCGGCGGGGAGCTGTTTTTT,CASSIVGQGAGGELFF
TRBV5-1,few,TRBJ1-2,TRBD1,TGCGCCAGCAGCGACGGGACAGCTAACTATGGCTACACCTTC,CASSDGTANYGYTF
TRBV19,NA,TRBJ1-5,NA,TGTGCCAGTAGTATTGTTCCGATTGCGCGGGGCAATCAGCCCCAGCATTTT,CASSIVPIARGNQPQHF
TRBV12-5,NA,TRBJ1-6,NA,TGTGCTAGTGGTTCCAATTTTACCCCGGGACGCCGGAGCTCCTATAATTCACCCCTCCACTTT,CASGSNFTPGRRSSYNSPLHF
TRBV7-2,NA,TRBJ2-3,NA,TGTGCCAGCAGCTTAGCGGGAGCGATCCCAGATACGCAGTATTTT,CASSLAGAIPDTQYF
TRBV19,NA,TRBJ1-1,NA,TGTGCCAGTAGTCGGCAGCCACAAATGAACACTGAAGCTTTCTTT,CASSRQPQMNTEAFF
TRBV7-9,NA,TRBJ2-1,NA,TGTGCCAGCAACTATCCCGCGGTGAGCTCCTACAATGAGCAGTTCTTC,CASNYPAVSSYNEQFF
TRBV7-2,NA,TRBJ1-5,NA,TGTGCCAGCAGCTTAGACATAACAGTTAGCAATCAGCCCCAGCATTTT,CASSLDITVSNQPQHF
TRBV7-2,NA,TRBJ1-1,NA,TGTGCCAGCAGCTTAGAGAGGGGAATTGGTACTGAAGCTTTCTTT,CASSLERGIGTEAFF
TRBV29-1,NA,TRBJ1-2,NA,TGCAGCGTTGACGGGAGCTCCATCTATGGCTACACCTTC,CSVDGSSIYGYTF
TRBV4-1,NA,TRBJ2-3,TRBD1,TGCGCCAGCAGGGCGGACAGGGTGGCAGATACGCAGTATTTT,CASRADRVADTQYF
TRBV4-3,NA,TRBJ2-7,TRBD2,TGCGCCAGCAGCCAAGATCTAGCGGGGGACTACGAGCAGTACTTC,CASSQDLAGDYEQYF
TRBV9,NA,TRBJ2-5,NA,TGTGCCAGCAGCGTAGGGGGGCAGCTTCAAGAGACCCAGTACTTC,CASSVGGQLQETQYF
TRBV2,NA,TRBJ1-1,NA,TGTGCCAGCATCCTACAGATGAACACTGAAGCTTTCTTT,CASILQMNTEAFF
TRBV28,NA,TRBJ2-4,NA,TGTGCCAGCGCGACCGGAGGGCGGTGGAGTGGGAACATTCAGTACTTC,CASATGGRWSGNIQYF
TRBV3-1/TRBV3-2,NA,TRBJ2-6,NA,TGTGCCAGCAGCCCCATGCACAGGGCTGGGGCCAACGTCCTGACTTTC,CASSPMHRAGANVLTF
TRBV5-1,NA,TRBJ1-4,NA,TGCGCCAGCAGCTTGGCCCGGGAGGCTAATGAAAAACTGTTTTTT,CASSLAREANEKLFF
TRBV5-1,NA,TRBJ1-2,TRBD1,TGCGCCAGCAGCGGGGACAGGGCTTCTCATGGCTACACCTTC,CASSGDRASHGYTF
TRBV4-1,NA,TRBJ1-4,NA,TGCGCCAGCAGCCCCCTGGGCCCGGCAGTCCCTGGTGAAAAACTGTTTTTT,CASSPLGPAVPGEKLFF
TRBV11-2,NA,TRBJ2-7,TRBD1,TGTGCCAGCAGCCTTTGGGGACAGGGTTCCTACGAGCAGTACTTC,CASSLWGQGSYEQYF
TRBV5-1,NA,TRBJ2-2,NA,TGCGCCAGCAGCTGGAGGACAGATTCGAACACCGGGGAGCTGTTTTTT,CASSWRTDSNTGELFF
TRBV27,once,TRBJ1-2,TRBD1,TGTGCCAGCAGTCCACAGGGGTATGGCTACACCTTC,CASSPQGYGYTF
TRBV2,NA,TRBJ2-7,NA,TGTGCCAGCAGTGGAAGTCCCTACGAGCAGTACTTC,CASSGSPYEQYF
TRBV14,NA,TRBJ1-1,NA,TGTGCCAGCAGCCCTAGGCTGGAGTCCACTGAAGCTTTCTTT,CASSPRLESTEAFF
TRBV30,NA,TRBJ1-1,TRBD1,TGTGCCTGGAGTCGACAGGGTCGCACTGAAGCTTTCTTT,CAWSRQGRTEAFF
TRBV23-1,NA,TRBJ1-6,NA,TGCGCCAGCACCCTGCGGGTGGATAATTCACCCCTCCACTTT,CASTLRVDNSPLHF
TRBV19,NA,TRBJ1-2,TRBD1,TGTGCCAGTAGTACACAAGGACAGGGAGGCTATGGCTACACCTTC,CASSTQGQGGYGYTF
TRBV7-9,NA,TRBJ2-1,NA,TGTGCCAGCAGCGTTGGGGCCAGGGGGACTCCCAATGAGCAGTTCTTC,CASSVGARGTPNEQFF
TRBV7-9,NA,TRBJ1-1,TRBD1,TGTGCCAGCAGCTTAGGGAGCCGCCAGGGGGGGGCTTTCTTT,CASSLGSRQGGAFF
TRBV21-1,NA,TRBJ2-6,NA,TGTGCCAGCAGCGCAACGACAGGGGGCTACTCTGGGGCCAACGTCCTGACTTTC,CASSATTGGYSGANVLTF
TRBV7-2,NA,TRBJ1-5,NA,TGTGCCAGCAGCTTAGAGGGGACTAGCAATCAGCCCCAGCATTTT,CASSLEGTSNQPQHF
TRBV6-1,NA,TRBJ1-1,NA,TGTGCCAGCAGTGAAGTACCTCTAAGGAACACTGAAGCTTTCTTT,CASSEVPLRNTEAFF
TRBV6-4,NA,TRBJ2-1,NA,TGTGCCAGCAGCGTTCTTGGGGGCTCCTACAATGAGCAGTTCTTC,CASSVLGGSYNEQFF
TRBV7-2,once,TRBJ2-1,NA,TGTGCCAGCAGCTTAGTTCGGGTTGGCAATGAGCAGTTCTTC,CASSLVRVGNEQFF
TRBV6-6,NA,TRBJ2-5,NA,TGTGCCAGCAGTTACCCTGGCAGGGTTGGAGAGACCCAGTACTTC,CASSYPGRVGETQYF
TRBV4-3,NA,TRBJ1-1,NA,TGCGCCAGCAGCCAAGATGTCGCCGGGGCCACTGAAGCTTTCTTT,CASSQDVAGATEAFF
TRBV4-3,NA,TRBJ1-2,NA,TGCGCCAGCAGCCAAGGGGGAGGGAACTATGGCTACACCTTC,CASSQGGGNYGYTF